The 23 T cell receptor beta chains below were found in one sample sequenced in a study of control samples from healthy donors and cancer patients. The protocol was immunoSEQ multiplex PCR, while the TCRdb copy is restricted to in-frame clones and leaves out a portion. The sample carries around 120,000 clones, approximately 94% recorded once. Sequencing used blood. The receptors come from a man aged 30-40 years in good health.

The rearrangement joins TRBV7-9 to TRBJ2-2; D is perhaps TRBD2 (6 bases). This CDR3 is built from 15 residues. Germline CDR1 is SEHNR and CDR2 is FQNEAQ (reference sequence). V shed 1 base and J shed 6 bases, with 12 bases lying between them. CDR3 bases: TGTGCCAGCAGCTTAGTCCAGACTAGATCCGGGGAGCTGTTTTTT. It codes for CASSLVQTRSGELFF.

The CDR3 reads CASSLVAGTYEQYF. In DNA, the CDR3 is TGTGCCAGCAGTTTAGTTGCAGGGACCTACGAGCAGTACTTC. The chain carries TRBV27 and TRBJ2-7, with D perhaps TRBD1 (5 bases). The CDR3 totals 14 residues. The ends were cut back, 2 bases at V and 2 bases at J, with 10 bases in the middle. The germline V gene has CDR1 MNHEY and CDR2 SMNVEV (reference sequence).

The rearrangement joins TRBV27 to TRBJ1-2; D might be TRBD1 (6 bases). The germline V and J ends were trimmed by 6 bases and 5 bases, with 13 bases remaining between them. Germline assignment: CDR1 MNHEY and CDR2 SMNVEV (reference sequence). The CDR3 contains 13 residues. The DNA of the CDR3 is TGTGCCAGCAGATTGACAGGAAATTATGGCTACACCTTC. The encoded protein is CASRLTGNYGYTF.

The V and J genes are TRBV3-1 (or the pseudogene TRBV3-2) and TRBJ1-2, with D possibly matching TRBD1 (5 bases). Deletions cut 2 bases from V and 4 bases from J, with 8 bases between. Looked up from germline, CDR1 is LGHDT and CDR2 is YNNKEL (reference sequence). The CDR3 totals 13 residues. The CDR3 spells CASSQQGSYGYTF. Written as DNA, the CDR3 is TGTGCCAGCAGCCAACAGGGAAGCTATGGCTACACCTTC.

The chain links TRBV10-3 to TRBJ2-3, with 7 nucleotides matching TRBD1. The germline V gene encodes CDR1 ENHRY and CDR2 SYGVKD. The V and J ends lost 5 bases and 3 bases, in that order; junction bases with no gene match: 5. This CDR3 is 14 amino acids long. The CDR3 nucleotides read TGTGCCATCAGTTGGGGACAGAGAACAGATACGCAGTATTTT. It encodes CAISWGQRTDTQYF.

The chain joins TRBV18 to TRBJ1-2; D remains unclear. V dropped 3 bases and J dropped 2 bases, with 4 bases sitting between them. The CDR3 loop spans 12 amino acids. CDR1 and CDR2 (germline): KGHSH, LQKENI. The CDR3 loop is CASSPQNYGYTF. The CDR3 DNA follows: TGTGCCAGCTCACCCCAGAACTATGGCTACACCTTC. Full variable domain (rest looked up from reference TRBV18 and TRBJ1-2): NAGVMQNPRHLVRRRGQEARLRCSPMKGHSHVYWYRQLPEEGLKFMVYLQKENIIDESGMPKERFSAEFPKEGPSILRIQQVVRGDSAAYFCASSPQNYGYTFGSGTRLTVV.

The V gene is TRBV2, the J gene TRBJ2-7, with D possibly being TRBD2 (5 bases). Trimming shortened V by 6 bases and J by 0 bases, and 15 bases separated the two germline ends. From germline, CDR1 is SNHLY and CDR2 FYNNEI. The CDR3 contains 15 residues. DNA of the CDR3: TGTGCCAGCAGCTTCCAGAGGGAGAGCTCCTACGAGCAGTACTTC. Amino acid sequence: CASSFQRESSYEQYF.

The V gene is TRBV6-6, the J gene TRBJ1-3, with 7 nucleotides matching TRBD1. The CDR3 is 14 residues long. Trimming at V came to 4 bases and at J to 4 bases, leaving 4 bases not matched to a gene. Germline V CDR1 and CDR2: MNHNY, SVGAGI (reference sequence). The CDR3 region is CASSSTGSGNTIYF. In nucleotides, the CDR3 is TGTGCCAGCAGTTCGACAGGGTCGGGAAACACCATATATTTT.

V gene TRBV7-9 combines with J gene TRBJ2-5; possibly TRBD2 for D (5 bases). The CDR3 extends over 17 amino acids. V was clipped by 5 bases and J by 4 bases, with 23 bases between them. From germline, CDR1 is SEHNR and CDR2 FQNEAQ (reference sequence). The CDR3 loop reads CASSPVTYKHEGETQYF. The DNA for the CDR3 is TGTGCCAGCAGCCCCGTGACGTATAAGCACGAGGGAGAGACCCAGTACTTC.

The V gene is TRBV6-5, the J gene TRBJ1-5; possible D gene TRBD1, 6 bases. The CDR3 covers 15 residues. V lost 0 bases and J 3 bases, leaving 9 bases between the germline ends. Germline V lookup: CDR1 MNHEY, CDR2 SVGAGI. CDR3 coding DNA: TGTGCCAGCAGTTACTCCGGGGGCCCCAATCAGCCCCAGCATTTT. Amino acid sequence: CASSYSGGPNQPQHF.

The chain has TRBV6-2 or TRBV6-3 and TRBJ1-1, with TRBD1 matching 7 bases. This CDR3 comprises 14 residues. The trim removed 4 bases at V and 4 bases at J, leaving 6 bases unmatched. Germline lookup yields CDR1 MNHEY and CDR2 SVGEGT. CDR3 residues: CASSLQGFGTEAFF. The CDR3 DNA reads TGTGCCAGCAGTTTACAGGGGTTTGGCACTGAAGCTTTCTTT.

This rearrangement joins TRBV7-9 to TRBJ2-1; D unresolved. Germline-derived CDR1 and CDR2 are SEHNR and FQNEAQ (reference sequence). Deletions cut 2 bases from V and 4 bases from J, with 9 bases between. The CDR3 is 14 residues long. The CDR3: CASSLIPQYNEQFF. The DNA for the CDR3 is TGTGCCAGCAGCTTAATACCCCAGTACAATGAGCAGTTCTTC.

The chain combines TRBV12-3 or TRBV12-4 with TRBJ2-3; no definite D call. The CDR3 sequence is 11 residues long. Trimming removed 6 bases at V and 4 bases at J, with 5 bases between. Here the CDR3 DNA reads TGTGCCAGCAGCCAGGCAGATACGCAGTATTTT. Residues: CASSQADTQYF.

The genes are TRBV2 and TRBJ1-3; a possible D gene is TRBD1 (6 bases). Trimming left V 7 bases short and J 3 bases short, with 7 bases between. This CDR3 has 12 residues. Germline CDR1 SNHLY, CDR2 FYNNEI. CDR3 loop: CASNRDGNTIYF. The DNA for the CDR3 is TGTGCCAGCAACAGGGATGGAAACACCATATATTTT.

This sequence joins TRBV5-4 and TRBJ2-7; TRBD1 agrees at 9 bases. There are 14 residues in the CDR3. Per germline, CDR1 SGHNT and CDR2 YYREEE (reference sequence). V shed 5 bases, J shed 3 bases, and the junction held 6 bases outside the gene matches. The CDR3 region has the DNA TGTGCCAGCAGAAGACAGGGGGTTCTCTACGAGCAGTACTTC. Its translation: CASRRQGVLYEQYF.

The chain is built from TRBV6-6 and TRBJ1-2; 8 bases match TRBD1. Per germline, CDR1 MNHNY and CDR2 SVGAGI (reference sequence). Germline trimming cut 5 bases from V and 6 bases from J; bases unmatched to any gene: 14. The CDR3 contains 16 residues. The CDR3 coding sequence is TGTGCCAGCAGTCCGTACCGGGACAGGATTCCCCATGGCTACACCTTC. This codes for CASSPYRDRIPHGYTF.

The rearrangement uses TRBV12-3 or TRBV12-4 and TRBJ2-5; D gene uncertain. This CDR3 has 13 amino acids. Trimming removed 5 bases from V and 7 bases from J, with 14 bases in between. The CDR3 bases are TGTGCCAGCAGTCCCGTCCATGTCGGGACCCAGTACTTC. Residues: CASSPVHVGTQYF.

V is TRBV29-1 and J is TRBJ2-3, with 7 positions matching TRBD1. Trimming removed 6 bases from V and 2 bases from J; junction bases left unmatched: 11. CDR3 size: 15 residues. From germline, CDR1 is SQVTM and CDR2 ANQGSEA. CDR3 DNA sequence: TGCAGCGTCACCCCAGGGGGACGTCCCACAGATACGCAGTATTTT. It is translated as CSVTPGGRPTDTQYF.

The count of this clone is one. The chain carries TRBV27 and TRBJ2-2; 9 nucleotides agree with TRBD1. Per the germline V gene, CDR1 is MNHEY and CDR2 is SMNVEV (reference sequence). This CDR3 comprises 16 residues. The V gene end was trimmed by 6 bases and the J gene end by 4 bases; junction bases not matched to a gene: 9. CDR3 sequence reads: CASRAGTGRTTGELFF. The CDR3 coding sequence is TGTGCCAGCAGAGCCGGGACAGGGCGGACCACCGGGGAGCTGTTTTTT.

This rearrangement joins TRBV4-1 to TRBJ2-1; 7 bases are shared with TRBD2. The CDR3 runs to 16 residues. Germline V gene lookup returns CDR1 MGHRA and CDR2 YSYEKL. Trimming removed 3 bases from V and 0 bases from J; junction bases left unmatched: 5. The CDR3 DNA follows: TGCGCCAGCAGCCACCCACTAGCGCTCTCCTACAATGAGCAGTTCTTC. Translating it yields CASSHPLALSYNEQFF.

The chain joins TRBV9 to TRBJ1-6; 7 positions agree with TRBD1. The germline V gene encodes CDR1 SGDLS and CDR2 YYNGEE. The CDR3 runs 14 residues. Unmatched junction bases numbered 3, after V lost 2 bases and J lost 7 bases. The CDR3 reads CASSVQGENSPLHF. CDR3 DNA sequence: TGTGCCAGCAGCGTGCAGGGGGAAAATTCACCCCTCCACTTT.

The chain employs TRBV27 and TRBJ2-2; 7 bases line up with TRBD2. V gave up 1 base and J gave up 7 bases; unmatched junction bases: 0. This CDR3 spans 13 amino acids. Per germline, CDR1 MNHEY and CDR2 SMNVEV (reference sequence). CDR3 residues: CASSLWGGGELFF. The DNA of the CDR3 is TGTGCCAGCAGTTTATGGGGGGGCGGGGAGCTGTTTTTT.

J is TRBJ2-5 and V is TRBV7-2; 8 bases line up with TRBD2. This CDR3 has 14 amino acids. CDR1 and CDR2 (germline): SGHTA, FQGNSA. Germline trimming cut 0 bases from V and 5 bases from J; bases unmatched to any gene: 2. Here the CDR3 DNA reads TGTGCCAGCAGCTTAGCAGCGGGGGTGGAGACCCAGTACTTC. Protein sequence: CASSLAAGVETQYF.